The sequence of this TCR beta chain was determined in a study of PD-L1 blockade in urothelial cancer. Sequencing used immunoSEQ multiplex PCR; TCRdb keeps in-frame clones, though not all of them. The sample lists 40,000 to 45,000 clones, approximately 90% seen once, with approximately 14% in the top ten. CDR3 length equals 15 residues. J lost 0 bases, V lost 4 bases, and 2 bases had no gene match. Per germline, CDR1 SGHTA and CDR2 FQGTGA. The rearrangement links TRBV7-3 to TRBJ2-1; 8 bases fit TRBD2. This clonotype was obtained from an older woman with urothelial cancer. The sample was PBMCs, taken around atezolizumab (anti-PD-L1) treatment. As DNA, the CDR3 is TGTGCCAGCAGCTCCCTAGCGGGCTCCTACAATGAGCAGTTCTTC. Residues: CASSSLAGSYNEQFF.